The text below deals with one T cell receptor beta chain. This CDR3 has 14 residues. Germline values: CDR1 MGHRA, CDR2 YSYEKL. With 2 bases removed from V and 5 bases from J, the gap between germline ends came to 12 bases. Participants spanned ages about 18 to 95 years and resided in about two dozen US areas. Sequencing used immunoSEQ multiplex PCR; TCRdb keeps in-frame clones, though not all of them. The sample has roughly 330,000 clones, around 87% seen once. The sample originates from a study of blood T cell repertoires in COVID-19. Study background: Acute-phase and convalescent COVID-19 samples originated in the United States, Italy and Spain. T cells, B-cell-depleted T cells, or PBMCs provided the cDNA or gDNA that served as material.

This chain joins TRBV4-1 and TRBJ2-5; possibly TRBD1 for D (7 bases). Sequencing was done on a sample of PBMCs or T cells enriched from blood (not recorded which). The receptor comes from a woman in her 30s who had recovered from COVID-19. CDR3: CASSQQGEAETQYF. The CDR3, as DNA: TGCGCCAGCAGCCAACAGGGGGAGGCGGAGACCCAGTACTTC.